One and the same sample provided the 17 T cell receptor beta chains below, sequenced in a study of blood T cell repertoires in COVID-19. The method was immunoSEQ multiplex PCR; TCRdb's version includes in-frame clones alone and lacks a portion of them. The table includes around 300,000 clones, roughly 90% detected once. The sample was peripheral blood. Receptors were obtained from a woman aged 50 to 60 with active or convalescent COVID-19.

J is TRBJ1-5 and V is TRBV20-1; possible D gene TRBD1, 6 bases. The V and J ends lost 3 bases and 7 bases respectively, with 22 bases between them. CDR1 is DFQATT and CDR2 is SNEGSKA in the germline V gene (reference sequence). The CDR3 sequence is 16 residues long. For the CDR3, the DNA is TGCAGTGCTAGTATCCCCACGGGGGGCGTCGGACAGCCCCAGCATTTT. It yields the protein CSASIPTGGVGQPQHF.

This clone was counted once. The chain combines TRBV11-2 with TRBJ2-7; 8 bases line up with TRBD2. Germline-derived CDR1 and CDR2 are SGHAT and FQNNGV. The CDR3 runs 14 residues. The ends lost 3 bases at V and 7 bases at J; junction bases unmatched: 8. The CDR3 reads CASSFYSGEPEQYF. The CDR3 nucleotides are TGTGCCAGCAGCTTCTATAGCGGGGAGCCAGAGCAGTACTTC.

The chain combines TRBV6-5 with TRBJ2-7, with 8 bases matching TRBD2. The V gene end was trimmed by 8 bases and the J gene end by 7 bases; junction bases not matched to a gene: 10. The CDR3 runs to 13 residues. CDR1 and CDR2 from the germline V gene are MNHEY and SVGAGI. Here the CDR3 reads CASSGTRMTEQYF. CDR3 coding DNA: TGTGCCAGCTCCGGGACTAGAATGACGGAGCAGTACTTC.

The chain recombines TRBV7-2 with TRBJ1-4; D unclear. The V end was cut by 3 bases, the J end by 5 bases, with 10 bases between. Germline CDR1 and CDR2: SGHTA and FQGNSA. This CDR3 contains 14 residues. The CDR3 DNA follows: TGTGCCAGCAGCTTTAGGCACGGGAATGAAAAACTGTTTTTT. It translates to CASSFRHGNEKLFF.

The V call is TRBV7-8, the J call TRBJ2-5; 11 nucleotides line up with TRBD2. The CDR3 contains 14 residues. Germline V lookup: CDR1 SGHVS, CDR2 FQNEAQ. Trimming cost V 9 bases and J 5 bases; bases outside gene matches: 8. CDR3 amino acids: CASQLAGVWETQYF. The CDR3 region has the DNA TGTGCCAGTCAACTAGCGGGAGTCTGGGAGACCCAGTACTTC.

The V call is TRBV7-2, the J call TRBJ2-7; 9 nucleotides line up with TRBD2. In germline, CDR1 is SGHTA, CDR2 FQGNSA. The CDR3 runs to 15 residues. With 5 bases clipped from V and 2 bases from J, the junction kept 7 bases outside the gene matches. CDR3 loop: CASSVGLAFAYEQYF. CDR3 nucleotides: TGTGCCAGCAGCGTTGGACTAGCGTTCGCCTACGAGCAGTACTTC.

The gene calls are TRBV7-3 and TRBJ1-1, with TRBD1 matching 7 bases. The V segment lost 5 bases and the J segment 5 bases; nucleotides outside the gene matches: 8. CDR1 is SGHTA and CDR2 is FQGTGA in the germline V gene. The length of the CDR3 is 14 residues. CDR3 coding DNA: TGTGCCAGCAGCCGGGAAGGGGGCGAAACTGAAGCTTTCTTT. Amino acid sequence: CASSREGGETEAFF.

The J gene is TRBJ2-1, the V gene TRBV27, with D tentatively TRBD1 (6 bases). The germline V gene encodes CDR1 MNHEY and CDR2 SMNVEV (reference sequence). The CDR3 runs to 15 residues. Trimming removed 6 bases at V and 4 bases at J, with 16 bases between. CDR3 bases: TGTGCCAGCAGCCTTACAGGGATCGGGTACAATGAGCAGTTCTTC. Translating gives CASSLTGIGYNEQFF.

The chain is built from TRBV5-6 and TRBJ1-6, with 7 bases that match TRBD1. Per germline, CDR1 SGHDT and CDR2 YYEEEE. The CDR3 is made up of 14 amino acids. The V and J ends lost 4 bases and 6 bases, in that order; junction bases with no gene match: 4. The CDR3 bases are TGTGCCAGCAGCACTGACAGGGCTAATTCACCCCTCCACTTT. Amino acids: CASSTDRANSPLHF.

The chain uses TRBV5-1 and TRBJ2-7; D is perhaps TRBD1 (5 bases). Trimming took off 4 bases at V and 3 bases at J, with 17 bases between the two ends. The CDR3 has 15 amino acids. Germline lookup yields CDR1 SGHRS and CDR2 YFSETQ. Written as DNA, the CDR3 is TGCGCCAGCAGCGAATCAGGGAACGAATACTACGAGCAGTACTTC. Protein sequence: CASSESGNEYYEQYF.

The DNA for the CDR3 is TGTGCCAGCAGTTTACTCCTGGGGGAGGGCTACAATGAGCAGTTCTTC. Translation: CASSLLLGEGYNEQFF. The V call is TRBV27, the J call TRBJ2-1; TRBD2 matches 7 bases. This CDR3 is built from 16 residues. After removal of 2 bases from V and 3 bases from J, the junction contained 7 bases not matched to a gene. The V gene's germline CDR1 is MNHEY and CDR2 SMNVEV (reference sequence).

The V and J genes are TRBV10-3 and TRBJ1-1, with D tentatively TRBD1 (5 bases). V was shortened by 4 bases and J by 5 bases, with 17 bases between the two germline ends. The CDR3 runs to 15 residues. CDR1 and CDR2 from the germline V gene are ENHRY and SYGVKD. The CDR3 loop reads CAISVGRGRETEAFF. CDR3 bases: TGTGCCATCAGTGTGGGGAGGGGCAGGGAGACTGAAGCTTTCTTT.

The chain is built from TRBV19 and TRBJ1-5; TRBD1 matches at 10 bases. J gave up 0 bases and V 9 bases, and 11 bases lay outside the gene matches. This CDR3 spans 17 amino acids. The germline gives CDR1 LNHDA, CDR2 SQIVND (reference sequence). This chain's CDR3 is CASSPGTGAYSNQPQHF. The CDR3 DNA reads TGTGCCAGCTCTCCCGGGACAGGGGCTTATAGCAATCAGCCCCAGCATTTT.

V is TRBV11-2 and J is TRBJ2-1; D is perhaps TRBD1 (7 bases). The germline V gene encodes CDR1 SGHAT and CDR2 FQNNGV. The V end was cut by 1 base, the J end by 8 bases, with 15 bases between. The CDR3 runs to 15 residues. Written as DNA, the CDR3 is TGTGCCAGCAGCTTAGGCCAGGGGGGTAGGGATGAGCAGTTCTTC. Its protein product is CASSLGQGGRDEQFF. The full variable domain, its missing parts supplied by reference TRBV11-2 and TRBJ2-1, is EAGVAQSPRYKIIEKRQSVAFWCNPISGHATLYWYQQILGQGPKLLIQFQNNGVVDDSQLPKDRFSAERLKGVDSTLKIQPAKLEDSAVYLCASSLGQGGRDEQFFGPGTRLTVL.

The chain employs TRBV2 and TRBJ1-4; 7 positions match TRBD1. J lost 7 bases, V lost 6 bases, and 11 bases had no gene match. The CDR3 sequence is 15 residues long. CDR1 is SNHLY and CDR2 is FYNNEI in the germline V gene. The CDR3 loop reads CASRLTGAGGEKLFF. CDR3 bases: TGTGCCAGCAGACTCACAGGGGCCGGCGGTGAAAAACTGTTTTTT.

This chain connects TRBV28 to TRBJ1-5; TRBD1 matches at 7 bases. The ends lost 10 bases at V and 3 bases at J; junction bases unmatched: 6. Germline assignment: CDR1 MDHEN and CDR2 SYDVKM. The CDR3 has 13 residues. The CDR3 sequence is CATCRGVNQPQHF. The CDR3 coding sequence is TGTGCCACTTGCAGGGGGGTCAATCAGCCCCAGCATTTT.

The CDR3 coding sequence is TGTGCCAGCAGCTTAACCGGGGGACAGAAGGTCGAGCAGTACTTC. It yields the protein CASSLTGGQKVEQYF. The gene calls are TRBV7-9 and TRBJ2-7; a weak D match, TRBD1 (7 bases). V lost 2 bases and J 6 bases, leaving 17 bases between the germline ends. The CDR3 spans 15 residues. Per the germline V gene, CDR1 is SEHNR and CDR2 is FQNEAQ (reference sequence).